This paragraph covers one T cell receptor beta chain sequence. Its antigen remains unidentified. This sample stems from a study of T cell responses to AZD1222 COVID-19 vaccine. Sequencing used immunoSEQ multiplex PCR; TCRdb keeps in-frame clones, though not all of them. The profile shows roughly 170,000 clones, approximately 86% of them singletons. Study-level findings and limits: Spike was spanned by vaccine-associated CD4 TCRs, with dominance at 160-218 and 743-854. The breadth and depth of Spike-specific TCRs increased once two AZD1222 doses had been given. Epitopes outside B.1.351 and B.1.1.7 mutated regions reportedly drew nearly half of spike TCRs.

This TCR was sampled from an adult in good health. The source was peripheral blood, collected on day 0 of AZD1222 vaccination.

CDR3 sequence reads: CASSSPSGRGANEQFF. The CDR3 DNA is TGTGCCAGCAGCTCCCCTAGCGGGAGGGGTGCCAATGAGCAGTTCTTC. V and J are TRBV9 and TRBJ2-1, with 12 nucleotides matching TRBD2. J lost 6 bases, V lost 4 bases, and 8 bases had no gene match. The germline gives CDR1 SGDLS, CDR2 YYNGEE. This CDR3 spans 16 amino acids.